Described below is a single TCR beta chain sequence and its context. Germline CDR1 MNHEY, CDR2 SVGAGI. The length of the CDR3 is 15 residues. The V gene lost 0 bases and the J gene lost 1 base, with 9 bases spanning the gap. Sequenced by immunoSEQ multiplex PCR; TCRdb stores in-frame clones only, minus some. The repertoire has 100,000 or so clones, 75% to 85% of them found once; the top ten carry 13%. The sample originates from a study of blood T cell repertoires in COVID-19. The material sequenced was peripheral blood. This TCR derives from a human donor in a cohort sampled during active COVID-19. The V and J genes are TRBV6-5 and TRBJ1-1; tentative D call: TRBD1 (6 bases). The CDR3 bases are TGTGCCAGCAGTTACTCTCCCAGGGGGAACACTGAAGCTTTCTTT. Protein: CASSYSPRGNTEAFF.